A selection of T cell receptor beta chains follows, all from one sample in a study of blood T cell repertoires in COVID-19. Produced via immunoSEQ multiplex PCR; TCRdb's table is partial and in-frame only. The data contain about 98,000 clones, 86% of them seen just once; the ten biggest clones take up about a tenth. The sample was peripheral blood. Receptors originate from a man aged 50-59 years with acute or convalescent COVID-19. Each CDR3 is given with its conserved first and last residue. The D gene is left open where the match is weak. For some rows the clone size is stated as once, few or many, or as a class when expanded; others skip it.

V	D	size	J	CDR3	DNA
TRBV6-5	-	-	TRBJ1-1	CASTPFRDINTEAFF	TGTGCCAGCACCCCTTTCCGGGACATCAACACTGAAGCTTTCTTT
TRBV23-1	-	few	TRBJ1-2	CAGELYGYTF	TGCGCCGGGGAGCTCTATGGCTACACCTTC
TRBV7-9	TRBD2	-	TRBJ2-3	CASSSGTSSTDTQYF	TGTGCCAGCAGCTCCGGGACTAGTTCCACAGATACGCAGTATTTT
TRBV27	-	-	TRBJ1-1	CASSTIQSDTEAFF	TGTGCCAGCAGTACGATACAAAGCGACACTGAAGCTTTCTTT
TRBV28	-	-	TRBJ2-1	CASSLSGGRGNEQFF	TGTGCCAGCAGTTTATCGGGCGGTCGGGGCAATGAGCAGTTCTTC
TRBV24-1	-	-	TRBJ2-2	CATSGGGRGELFF	TGTGCCACCAGTGGAGGAGGGCGGGGGGAGCTGTTTTTT
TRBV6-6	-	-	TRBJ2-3	CASSPIAVGTDTQYF	TGTGCCAGCAGTCCGATAGCGGTCGGCACAGATACGCAGTATTTT
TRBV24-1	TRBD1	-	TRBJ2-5	CATSDLGGTGETQYF	TGTGCCACCAGTGATTTAGGAGGGACAGGAGAGACCCAGTACTTC
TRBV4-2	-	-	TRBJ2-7	CASSKSGDSYEQYF	TGTGCCAGCAGCAAATCAGGGGATTCCTACGAGCAGTACTTC
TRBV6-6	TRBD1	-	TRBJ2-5	CASSPPQDRGILETQYF	TGTGCCAGCAGTCCACCCCAAGACAGGGGAATCTTAGAGACCCAGTACTTC
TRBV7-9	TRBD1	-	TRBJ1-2	CASSRAGGGKLDYGYTF	TGTGCCAGCAGCCGAGCGGGAGGGGGCAAGCTTGACTATGGCTACACCTTC
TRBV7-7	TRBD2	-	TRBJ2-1	CASSLTGTSGYNEQFF	TGTGCCAGCAGCTTAACCGGGACTAGCGGCTACAATGAGCAGTTCTTC
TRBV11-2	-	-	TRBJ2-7	CASSFVELGGEQYF	TGTGCCAGCAGCTTTGTGGAACTTGGAGGAGAGCAGTACTTC
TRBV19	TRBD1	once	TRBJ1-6	CASSQGGSPLHF	TGTGCCAGTAGCCAGGGGGGTTCACCCCTCCACTTT
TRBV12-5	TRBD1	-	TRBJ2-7	CASGRGQGSYEQYF	TGTGCTAGTGGTAGGGGACAGGGGTCGTACGAGCAGTACTTC
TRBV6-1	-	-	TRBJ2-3	CASSDPPGPSGTDTQYF	TGTGCCAGCAGTGACCCGCCCGGGCCTAGCGGCACAGATACGCAGTATTTT
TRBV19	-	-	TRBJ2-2	CASSIESSDTGELFF	TGTGCCAGTAGTATAGAAAGTTCGGACACCGGGGAGCTGTTTTTT
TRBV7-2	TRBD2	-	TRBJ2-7	CASSLSTSGRYEQYF	TGTGCCAGCAGCTTAAGTACTAGCGGGAGGTACGAGCAGTACTTC
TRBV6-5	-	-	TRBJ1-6	CATFDSFHSPLHF	TGTGCCACCTTTGACAGTTTTCATTCACCCCTCCACTTT
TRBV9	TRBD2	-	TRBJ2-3	CASSVDRVSGRDTQYF	TGTGCCAGCAGCGTAGATCGGGTTAGCGGGAGAGATACGCAGTATTTT
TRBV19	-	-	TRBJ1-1	CASSIPPGTEAFF	TGTGCCAGTAGTATACCTCCCGGCACTGAAGCTTTCTTT
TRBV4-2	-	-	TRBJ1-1	CASSQGPGEAFF	TGTGCCAGCAGCCAAGGACCAGGTGAAGCTTTCTTT
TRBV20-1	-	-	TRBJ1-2	CSVGGDYGYTF	TGCAGTGTAGGCGGCGACTATGGCTACACCTTC
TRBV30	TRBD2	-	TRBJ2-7	CAWTSGAYEQYF	TGTGCCTGGACTAGCGGAGCCTACGAGCAGTACTTC
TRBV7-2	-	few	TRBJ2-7	CASSLRAGRGGEQYF	TGTGCCAGCAGCTTACGTGCGGGCAGAGGCGGGGAGCAGTACTTC
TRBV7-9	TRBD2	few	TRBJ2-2	CASNQAGGNTGELFF	TGTGCCAGCAACCAAGCGGGAGGCAACACCGGGGAGCTGTTTTTT